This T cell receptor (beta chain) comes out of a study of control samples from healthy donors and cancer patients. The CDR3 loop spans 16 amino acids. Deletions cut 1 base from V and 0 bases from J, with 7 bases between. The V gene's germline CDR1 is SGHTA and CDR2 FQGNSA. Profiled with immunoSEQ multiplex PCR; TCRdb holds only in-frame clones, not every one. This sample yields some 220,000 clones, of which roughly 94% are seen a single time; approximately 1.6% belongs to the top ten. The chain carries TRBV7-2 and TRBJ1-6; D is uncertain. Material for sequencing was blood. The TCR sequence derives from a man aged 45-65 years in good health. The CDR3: CASSLERSSYNSPLHF. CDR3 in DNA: TGTGCCAGCAGCTTAGAGAGGAGCTCCTATAATTCACCCCTCCACTTT.